This T cell receptor (beta chain) was retrieved from a study of blood T cell repertoires in COVID-19. Looking at the study overall: The cDNA or gDNA used as material had been derived from T cells, B-cell-depleted T cells, or PBMCs.

Using immunoSEQ multiplex PCR, the repertoire was profiled, and TCRdb retains in-frame clones only, with some absent. The sample contains about 420,000 clones, about 90% of which appear only once. V shed 4 bases and J shed 5 bases, with 17 bases lying between them. Germline V gene lookup returns CDR1 LGHDT and CDR2 YNNKEL (reference sequence). This CDR3 contains 16 residues. The sequenced sample was peripheral blood. The sequence derives from a man aged 18 to 35 with COVID-19, enrolled during active disease. The rearrangement uses TRBV3-1 (or the pseudogene TRBV3-2) and TRBJ1-4; D gene ambiguous. CDR3 DNA sequence: TGTGCCAGCAGCCCTACAGCCCGGCGGGTAAATGAAAAACTGTTTTTT. Translation gives CASSPTARRVNEKLFF.